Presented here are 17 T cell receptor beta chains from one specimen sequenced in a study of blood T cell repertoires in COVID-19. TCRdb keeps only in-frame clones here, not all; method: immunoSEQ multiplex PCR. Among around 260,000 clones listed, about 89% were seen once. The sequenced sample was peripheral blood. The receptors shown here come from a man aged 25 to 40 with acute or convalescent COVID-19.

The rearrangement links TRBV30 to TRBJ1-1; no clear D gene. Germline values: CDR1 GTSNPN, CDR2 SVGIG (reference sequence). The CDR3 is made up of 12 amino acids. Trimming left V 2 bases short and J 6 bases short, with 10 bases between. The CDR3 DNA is TGTGCCTGGAGTTTAAACCGGGCTGAAGCTTTCTTT. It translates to CAWSLNRAEAFF.

The CDR3 region has the DNA TGTGCCAGCAGACGGACTAGCGGAAAAGAGACCCAGTACTTC. As protein: CASRRTSGKETQYF. The chain links TRBV4-2 to TRBJ2-5, with 10 bases lining up with TRBD2. V shed 6 bases and J 3 bases; nucleotides not matched to a gene: 4. The CDR3 sequence is 14 residues long. The V gene's germline CDR1 is LGHNA and CDR2 YNFKEQ.

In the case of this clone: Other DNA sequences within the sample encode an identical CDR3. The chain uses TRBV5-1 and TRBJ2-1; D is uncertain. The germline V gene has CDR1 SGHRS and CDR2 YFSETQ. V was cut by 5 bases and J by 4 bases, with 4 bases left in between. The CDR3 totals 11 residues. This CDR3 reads CASSLYNEQFF. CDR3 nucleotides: TGCGCCAGCAGTTTATACAATGAGCAGTTCTTC.

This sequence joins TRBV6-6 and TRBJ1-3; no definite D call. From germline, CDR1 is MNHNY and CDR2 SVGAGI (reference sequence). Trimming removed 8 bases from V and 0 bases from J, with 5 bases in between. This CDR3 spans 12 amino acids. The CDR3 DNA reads TGTGCCAGCGGCAGCTCTGGAAACACCATATATTTT. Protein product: CASGSSGNTIYF.

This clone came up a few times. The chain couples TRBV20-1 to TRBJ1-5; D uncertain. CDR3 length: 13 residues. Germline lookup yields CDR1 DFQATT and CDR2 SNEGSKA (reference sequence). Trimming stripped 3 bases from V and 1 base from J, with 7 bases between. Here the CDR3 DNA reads TGCAGTGCTAGTTCTCCCAGCAATCAGCCCCAGCATTTT. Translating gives CSASSPSNQPQHF.

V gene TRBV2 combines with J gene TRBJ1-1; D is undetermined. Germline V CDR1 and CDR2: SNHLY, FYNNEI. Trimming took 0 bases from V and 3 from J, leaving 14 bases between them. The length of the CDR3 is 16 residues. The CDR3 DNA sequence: TGTGCCAGCAGTGAAGCGCAGGCCGGTAGATACACTGAAGCTTTCTTT. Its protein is CASSEAQAGRYTEAFF. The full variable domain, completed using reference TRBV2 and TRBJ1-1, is EPEVTQTPSHQVTQMGQEVILRCVPISNHLYFYWYRQILGQKVEFLVSFYNNEISEKSEIFDDQFSVERPDGSNFTLKIRSTKLEDSAMYFCASSEAQAGRYTEAFFGQGTRLTVV.

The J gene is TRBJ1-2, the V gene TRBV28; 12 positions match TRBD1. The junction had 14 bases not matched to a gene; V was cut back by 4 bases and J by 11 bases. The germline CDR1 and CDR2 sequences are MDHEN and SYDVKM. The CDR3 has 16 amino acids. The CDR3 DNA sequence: TGTGCCAGCAGTTCCCTCCAGGGAGGGACAGGGGGCGGATACACCTTC. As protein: CASSSLQGGTGGGYTF.

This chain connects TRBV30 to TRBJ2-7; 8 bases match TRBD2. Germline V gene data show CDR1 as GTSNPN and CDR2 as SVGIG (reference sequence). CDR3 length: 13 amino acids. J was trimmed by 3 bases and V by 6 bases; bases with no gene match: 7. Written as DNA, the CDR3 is TGTGCCTGCCGGGGGGGCCGAGACTACGAGCAGTACTTC. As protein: CACRGGRDYEQYF.

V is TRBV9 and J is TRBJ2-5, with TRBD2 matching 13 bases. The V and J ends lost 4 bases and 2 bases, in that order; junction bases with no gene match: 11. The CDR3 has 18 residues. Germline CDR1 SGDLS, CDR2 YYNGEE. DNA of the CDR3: TGTGCCAGCAGCACCGGGACTAGCGGGGCGCGAGGGCAAGAGACCCAGTACTTC. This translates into CASSTGTSGARGQETQYF.

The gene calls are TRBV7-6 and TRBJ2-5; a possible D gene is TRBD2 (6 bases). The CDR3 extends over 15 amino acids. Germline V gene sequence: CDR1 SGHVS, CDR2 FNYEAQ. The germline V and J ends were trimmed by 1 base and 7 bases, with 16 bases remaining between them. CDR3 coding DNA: TGTGCCAGCAGCTTAGGGGTCGGGGGAACGGGGACCCAGTACTTC. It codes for CASSLGVGGTGTQYF.

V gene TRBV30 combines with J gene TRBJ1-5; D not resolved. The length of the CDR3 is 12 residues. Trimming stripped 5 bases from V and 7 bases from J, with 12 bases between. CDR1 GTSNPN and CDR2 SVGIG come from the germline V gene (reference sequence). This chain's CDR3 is CAWSPRGQPQHF. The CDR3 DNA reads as TGTGCCTGGTCCCCACGAGGACAGCCCCAGCATTTT.

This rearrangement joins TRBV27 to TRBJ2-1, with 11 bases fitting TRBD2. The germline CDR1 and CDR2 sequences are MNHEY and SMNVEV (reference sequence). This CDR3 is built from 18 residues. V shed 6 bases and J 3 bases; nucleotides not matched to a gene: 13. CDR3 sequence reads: CASSHEISGGEGYNEQFF. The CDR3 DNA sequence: TGTGCCAGCAGCCATGAGATTAGCGGGGGGGAGGGCTACAATGAGCAGTTCTTC.

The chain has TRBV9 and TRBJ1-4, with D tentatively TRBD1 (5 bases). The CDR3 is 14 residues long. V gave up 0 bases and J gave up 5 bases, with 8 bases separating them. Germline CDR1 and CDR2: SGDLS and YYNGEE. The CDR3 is CASSVDGGNEKLFF. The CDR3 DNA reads TGTGCCAGCAGCGTAGATGGGGGGAATGAAAAACTGTTTTTT.

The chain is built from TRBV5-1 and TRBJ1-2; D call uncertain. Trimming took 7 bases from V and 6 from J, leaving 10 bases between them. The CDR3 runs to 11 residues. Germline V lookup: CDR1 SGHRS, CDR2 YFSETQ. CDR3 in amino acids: CASSNRDGYTF. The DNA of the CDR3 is TGCGCCAGCTCAAACAGAGATGGCTACACCTTC.

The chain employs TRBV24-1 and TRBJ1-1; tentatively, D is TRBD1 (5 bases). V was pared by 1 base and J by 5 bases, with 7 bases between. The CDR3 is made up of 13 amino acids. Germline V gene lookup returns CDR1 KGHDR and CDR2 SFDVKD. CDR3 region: CATSDFRGTEAFF. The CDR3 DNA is TGTGCCACCAGTGATTTTCGGGGGACTGAAGCTTTCTTT.

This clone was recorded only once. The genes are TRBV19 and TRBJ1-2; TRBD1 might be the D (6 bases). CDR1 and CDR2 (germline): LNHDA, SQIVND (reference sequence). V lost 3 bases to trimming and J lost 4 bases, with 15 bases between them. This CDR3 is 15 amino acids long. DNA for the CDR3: TGTGCCAGTAGTATGGGTCGGCAGGGGTCCTATGGCTACACCTTC. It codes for CASSMGRQGSYGYTF.

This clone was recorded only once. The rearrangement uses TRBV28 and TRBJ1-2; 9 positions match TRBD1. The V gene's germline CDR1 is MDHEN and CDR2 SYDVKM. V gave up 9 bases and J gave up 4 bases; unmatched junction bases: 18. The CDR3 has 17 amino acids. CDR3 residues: CASNILPGTGLFYGYTF. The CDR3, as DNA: TGTGCCAGTAACATCCTCCCCGGGACAGGGTTATTCTATGGCTACACCTTC.